This T cell receptor (beta chain) was documented in a study of shared clonotypes between healthy human individuals. Study-level points and caveats: Clonotype sharing levels among donors were expected to vary with sequencing depth. Sampling included only blood; tissue repertoires likely differ.

CDR1 is SNHLY and CDR2 is FYNNEI in the germline V gene. The V segment lost 6 bases and the J segment 5 bases; nucleotides outside the gene matches: 1. The CDR3 contains 13 residues. Worth noting for this clone: The antigen is not known.

Here immunoSEQ multiplex PCR was the method, and the copy in TCRdb shows in-frame clones only, minus some. Of roughly 410,000 clones detected, 96% appear once; the ten largest clones hold less than 0.35%. What was sequenced was memory CD8+ T cells sorted from blood. Subset meaning: CD45RO+ cells pooled with CCR7-negative TemRA cells. The receptor comes from a man aged 25 to 40 in good health. The chain combines TRBV2 with TRBJ2-7, with 13 positions matching TRBD2. CDR3 loop: CASSGLAGDEQYF. The CDR3, as DNA: TGTGCCAGCAGCGGACTAGCGGGAGACGAGCAGTACTTC.